This record concerns one TCR beta chain sequence. Its specificity is not known. Amplification used 60 Vbeta primers and 13 Jbeta primers. Repertoires were generated with immunoSEQ multiplex PCR, while TCRdb's copy carries only in-frame clones and drops some. The repertoire includes under 150,000 clones, about three quarters of them detected once, and approximately 1.8% sits in the top ten. This sample is part of a study of cytomegalovirus exposure and HLA in healthy donors. This CDR3 has 15 amino acids. Trimming removed 6 bases from V and 1 base from J, with 16 bases in between. CDR1 MDHEN and CDR2 SYDVKM come from the germline V gene. Study conclusions and caveats: Both high specificity and high sensitivity reportedly marked the classifier's diagnosis of cytomegalovirus status. Cytomegalovirus association was assigned to about 150 TCR beta chains. The authors later found HLA-associated TCR beta chains more clonally expanded than equally common others.

The specimen was PBMCs. The chain employs TRBV28 and TRBJ2-7; perhaps TRBD2 as D (6 bases). The sequence was collected from a woman in her forties in good health and CMV-seronegative. The CDR3 sequence: CASSPGGLGSYEQYF. CDR3 in DNA: TGTGCCAGCAGCCCTGGGGGGTTGGGATCCTACGAGCAGTACTTC.